These T cell receptor beta chains were read from a single sample in a study of early T cells in non-severe SARS-CoV-2 infection. TCRdb reprocessed the 5' RACE reads via MiXCR and lists one record per CDR3 protein. The sample holds about 72,000 distinct CDR3 sequences, over 9% seen once. Source: whole blood, taken at baseline. These receptor sequences come from an adult who was a healthcare worker with PCR-confirmed SARS-CoV-2 infection or an uninfected control (not recorded which). Both conserved end residues are part of each CDR3. A D gene is named only where the DNA matches it firmly. Where a row states a size, it is once, few, many or the class of an expanded clone; other rows omit it.

TRBJ2-1,TRBV4-3,-,16,-,TGCGCCAGCAGCCAAGGTTGGGGGGGCGCCCCTTATGAGCAGTTCTTC,CASSQGWGGAPYEQFF
TRBJ2-7,TRBV7-2,-,14,few,TGTGCCAGCAGCTTAGCGTTCGTACCCTACGAGCAGTACTTC,CASSLAFVPYEQYF
TRBJ1-1,TRBV30,-,14,many,TGTGCCTGGAGAGGACAAACCTGGAACACTGAAGCTTTCTTT,CAWRGQTWNTEAFF
TRBJ2-2,TRBV4-2,TRBD2,17,few,TGTGCCAGCAGCCAAACTAGCGGGGGGTCGGGCACCGGGGAGCTGTTTTTT,CASSQTSGGSGTGELFF
TRBJ2-5,TRBV18,-,13,-,TGTGCCAGCTCCGAGGTGATAGAAGAGACCCAGTACTTC,CASSEVIEETQYF
TRBJ2-2,TRBV12-3/TRBV12-4,-,14,few,TGTGCCAGCAGCCCTGGACCCATCACCGGGGAGCTGTTTTTT,CASSPGPITGELFF
TRBJ2-3,TRBV7-9,TRBD2,18,few,TGTGCCAGCAGCTCTAACTTAGCGGGAAGTAGAAGCACAGATACGCAGTATTTT,CASSSNLAGSRSTDTQYF
TRBJ2-7,TRBV11-2,-,14,many,TGTGCCAGCAGCCATGACAGCAACTCCTACGAGCAGTACTTC,CASSHDSNSYEQYF
TRBJ2-3,TRBV14,-,13,-,TGTGCCAGCAGTGACGCCCGCACAGATACGCAGTATTTT,CASSDARTDTQYF
TRBJ2-3,TRBV24-1,-,12,few,TGTGCCACCAGTGGGGTGTTGGATACGCAGTATTTT,CATSGVLDTQYF
TRBJ1-2,TRBV7-3,-,15,few,TGTGCCAGCAGCTTAGACGGGCAATCCAATCATGGCTACACCTTC,CASSLDGQSNHGYTF
TRBJ2-7,TRBV19,-,14,-,TGTGCCAGTAGTATAGGGTCCTTTTCCTACGAGCAGTACTTC,CASSIGSFSYEQYF
TRBJ2-1,TRBV6-2/TRBV6-3,-,16,many,TGTGCCAGCAGTGAGCTAGGGGGGGCTAAATACAATGAGCAGTTCTTC,CASSELGGAKYNEQFF
TRBJ2-6,TRBV9,-,16,-,TGTGCCAGCAGCAGTGTTAGGGTAGCTGGGGCCAACGTCCTGACTTTC,CASSSVRVAGANVLTF
TRBJ2-3,TRBV5-6,-,16,-,TGTGCCAGCAGCTTGGAGGCCAACCGAGGGACAGATACGCAGTATTTT,CASSLEANRGTDTQYF
TRBJ2-3,TRBV20-1,-,15,few,TGCAGTGCTAGAGGCCCGCAGGGCGCTGCAGATACGCAGTATTTT,CSARGPQGAADTQYF
TRBJ1-6,TRBV13,-,14,few,TGTGCCAGCAGCTTAGGGGAGGTAAATTCACCCCTCCACTTT,CASSLGEVNSPLHF
TRBJ2-7,TRBV2,-,15,-,TGTGCCAGCAGTGAAGCGGGGGGGCGCTCCTACGAGCAGTACTTC,CASSEAGGRSYEQYF
TRBJ2-7,TRBV10-3,-,14,-,TGTGCCATCAGACCCGCAGGGGAAACGAACGAGCAGTACTTC,CAIRPAGETNEQYF
TRBJ1-4,TRBV7-2,-,14,few,TGTGCCAGCAGCCCCCGTATCGGGGGCGAAAAACTGTTTTTT,CASSPRIGGEKLFF
TRBJ2-7,TRBV24-1,-,15,-,TGTGCCACCAGTGATTCTCGTGGTTCCGGGGGATTGCAGTACTTC,CATSDSRGSGGLQYF
TRBJ2-3,TRBV10-3,TRBD2,18,-,TGTGCCATCAGTGAGGTGGCCGTAGCGGGGGGGCTGGAAGATACGCAGTATTTT,CAISEVAVAGGLEDTQYF
TRBJ1-5,TRBV24-1,-,15,-,TGTGCCACCAGTGACCCCCGCGGGGGCGAGGAGCCCCAGCATTTT,CATSDPRGGEEPQHF
TRBJ1-1,TRBV7-3,-,13,-,TGTGCCAGCAGCTCGCTCGGGAACACTGAAGCTTTCTTT,CASSSLGNTEAFF
TRBJ2-7,TRBV5-5,TRBD2,17,-,TGTGCCAGCAGCTTGGCCCGGGGACTAGCGTCCTCCTACGAGCAGTACTTC,CASSLARGLASSYEQYF
TRBJ2-1,TRBV11-2,-,14,once,TGTGCCAGCAGCACTCAGACCGCTATTAATGAGCAGTTCTTC,CASSTQTAINEQFF
TRBJ2-5,TRBV12-3/TRBV12-4,TRBD2,16,-,TGTGCCAGCAGTCCGTTACTAGCGGGGGGCCAAGAGACCCAGTACTTC,CASSPLLAGGQETQYF
TRBJ1-1,TRBV4-2,-,15,few,TGTGCCAGCAGCCCCCAGTTGGAACCGAACACTGAAGCTTTCTTT,CASSPQLEPNTEAFF
TRBJ1-2,TRBV9,-,12,-,TGTGCCAGCACCGACACTAACTATGGCTACACCTTC,CASTDTNYGYTF
TRBJ1-2,TRBV6-5,TRBD1,15,many,TGTGCCAGCAGTGAAGGGGGCAAGGTTGTCTATGGCTACACCTTC,CASSEGGKVVYGYTF
TRBJ1-1,TRBV3-1,-,14,many,TGTGCCAGCAGACCTACAGGTCCCAACACTGAAGCTTTCTTT,CASRPTGPNTEAFF
TRBJ2-7,TRBV11-2,TRBD2,15,many,TGTGCCAGCAGCTTTTGGGAGCGGGGGTCTGCTGTACAGTACTTC,CASSFWERGSAVQYF
TRBJ1-5,TRBV20-1,TRBD1,15,many,TGCAGTGCTAGAAGCCCACAGGGGGCCAATCAGCCCCAGCATTTT,CSARSPQGANQPQHF
TRBJ1-3,TRBV12-3/TRBV12-4,-,15,-,TGTGCCAGCAGTTCTCCTGGGGGCTCTGGAAACACCATATATTTT,CASSSPGGSGNTIYF
TRBJ1-1,TRBV7-8,-,14,many,TGTGCCAGCAGCGAGAACAGAATGAACACTGAAGCTTTCTTT,CASSENRMNTEAFF
TRBJ1-2,TRBV12-3/TRBV12-4,-,12,many,TGTGCCAGCAGTTTGGGGGTATCTGGCTACACCTTC,CASSLGVSGYTF
TRBJ1-3,TRBV4-3,-,14,-,TGCGCCAGCACAATGGACCTCTCTGGAAACACCATATATTTT,CASTMDLSGNTIYF
TRBJ2-1,TRBV11-2,TRBD2,16,-,TGTGCCAGCAGCTTAGATCTAGCGGCCCCCTACAATGAGCAGTTCTTC,CASSLDLAAPYNEQFF
TRBJ2-7,TRBV20-1,TRBD1,13,-,TGCAGTGCTAGAGGGGACAGGGACTACGAGCAGTACTTC,CSARGDRDYEQYF
TRBJ2-7,TRBV5-1,-,16,few,TGCGCCAGCAGCTTAATCACGGGGGCCGCAGGCTACGAGCAGTACTTC,CASSLITGAAGYEQYF
TRBJ2-1,TRBV10-3,-,12,many,TGTGCCATCGGGGTTCCCTACAATGAGCAGTTCTTC,CAIGVPYNEQFF
TRBJ2-5,TRBV4-2,-,15,few,TGTGCCAGCAGCCAAGGAACTGGGACTCAAGAGACCCAGTACTTC,CASSQGTGTQETQYF
TRBJ2-5,TRBV27,-,15,many,TGTGCCAGCAGTCCAGGGATGGGGAGTCAAGAGACCCAGTACTTC,CASSPGMGSQETQYF
TRBJ1-6,TRBV19,TRBD1,14,-,TGTGCCAGTAGTAGGACAGGGGGTAATCGACCCCTCCACTTT,CASSRTGGNRPLHF
TRBJ2-5,TRBV20-1,-,16,few,TGCAGTGCTAGAGGATCGATCCGGGACGCCGTAGAGACCCAGTACTTC,CSARGSIRDAVETQYF
TRBJ2-2,TRBV5-1,-,14,-,TGCGCCAGCAGGTTCTTGGCAGGGACCGGGGAGCTGTTTTTT,CASRFLAGTGELFF
TRBJ2-5,TRBV5-1,-,15,-,TGCGCCAGCAGCTTGCTCACCCAGGGGGGAGAGACCCAGTACTTC,CASSLLTQGGETQYF
TRBJ1-2,TRBV14,-,17,few,TGTGCCAGCAGCCAAGCGCAACCGGCACAGGATATGGTATGCTACACCTTC,CASSQAQPAQDMVCYTF
TRBJ2-2,TRBV6-1,-,14,many,TGTGCCGCCCAGGGGGGTCCAGGGACCGGGGAGCTGTTTTTT,CAAQGGPGTGELFF
TRBJ2-6,TRBV7-2,-,16,many,TGTGCCAGCAGCCCCCGGGCCGGCTCTGGGGCCAACGTCCTGACTTTC,CASSPRAGSGANVLTF
TRBJ1-1,TRBV7-6,-,15,few,TGTGCCAGCAGCTTAGGCCCGGGGACGAACACTGAAGCTTTCTTT,CASSLGPGTNTEAFF
TRBJ2-7,TRBV9,-,15,-,TGTGCCAGCTCCCTCGGCGTACAGACTGACTACGAGCAGTACTTC,CASSLGVQTDYEQYF
TRBJ1-2,TRBV19,-,15,-,TGTGCCAGTAGCCCAGCCGGGGGGGGCGACTATGGCTACACCTTC,CASSPAGGGDYGYTF